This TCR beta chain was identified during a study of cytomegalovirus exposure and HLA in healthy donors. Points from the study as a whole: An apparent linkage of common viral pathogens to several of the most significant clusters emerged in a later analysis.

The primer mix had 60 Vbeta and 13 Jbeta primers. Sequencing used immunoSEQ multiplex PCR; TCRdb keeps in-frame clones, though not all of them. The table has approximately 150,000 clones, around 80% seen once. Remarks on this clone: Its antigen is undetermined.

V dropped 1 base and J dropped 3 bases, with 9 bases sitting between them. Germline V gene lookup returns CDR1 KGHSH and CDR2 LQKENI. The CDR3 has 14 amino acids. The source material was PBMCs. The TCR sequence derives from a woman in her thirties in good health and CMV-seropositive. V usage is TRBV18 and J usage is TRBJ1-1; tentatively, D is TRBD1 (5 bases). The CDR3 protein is CASSPRGRDTEAFF. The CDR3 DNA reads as TGTGCCAGCTCACCACGGGGCAGGGACACTGAAGCTTTCTTT.